The following is a T cell receptor beta chain sequence with its context. Distinct nucleotide sequences in the sample also encode this CDR3. The CDR3 is made up of 12 amino acids. CDR1 MDHEN and CDR2 SYDVKM come from the germline V gene. The germline V and J ends were trimmed by 1 base and 5 bases, with 5 bases remaining between them. The sample comes from a study of Ad26.COV2.S vaccination and SARS-CoV-2 variants. Indicated treatment: roughly 19 received Ad26.COV2.S at low or high dose, single or two shots; a few received placebo; per-sample allocation not given. The samples date from day 63 after the first vaccine or placebo injection. Whoever gave the sample was an adult aged 18-55 years in Boston. An Ad26 vector expressing Wuhan-strain SARS-CoV-2 spike constituted the vaccine. Method: immunoSEQ multiplex PCR; TCRdb's copy keeps in-frame clones and lacks some. Of 400,000 to 450,000 clones listed, approximately 92% are singletons.

The sequencing used peripheral blood, collected in a trial of Ad26.COV2.S vaccine versus placebo. This sequence originates from a person between 18 and 59 years old who received the Ad26.COV2.S COVID-19 vaccine or a placebo. The chain couples TRBV28 to TRBJ1-1; the D is unclear. Here the CDR3 reads CASSLLGTEAFF. The CDR3 DNA reads TGTGCCAGCAGTTTATTGGGTACTGAAGCTTTCTTT.